The 30 T cell receptor beta chains in this list originate from one sample, sequenced in a study of blood T cell repertoires in COVID-19. Generated by immunoSEQ multiplex PCR, the TCRdb table keeps only in-frame clones and is missing some. The sample carries around 70,000 clones, about 90% recorded once. Sequenced material: peripheral blood. These receptors all stem from a human donor in a cohort sampled during active COVID-19.

This clone was seen just once. The chain couples TRBV7-3 to TRBJ2-3; TRBD2 agrees at 7 bases. The germline CDR1 and CDR2 sequences are SGHTA and FQGTGA. V shed 0 bases, J shed 4 bases, and the junction held 7 bases outside the gene matches. This CDR3 comprises 16 residues. This CDR3 is CASSLTHGLAADTQYF. The CDR3 DNA sequence: TGTGCCAGCAGCTTAACACACGGGCTAGCGGCAGATACGCAGTATTTT.

The V call is TRBV11-2, the J call TRBJ2-7; D is unclear. This CDR3 has 11 residues. Per germline, CDR1 SGHAT and CDR2 FQNNGV. V was clipped by 5 bases and J by 5 bases, with 7 bases between them. The CDR3 loop reads CASSEAHEQYF. The CDR3 DNA follows: TGTGCCAGCAGCGAGGCCCACGAGCAGTACTTC.

The CDR3 DNA is TGCGCCAGCAGCCAACGACTAGGAAATGAGCAGTTCTTC. Its protein is CASSQRLGNEQFF. The chain links TRBV4-1 to TRBJ2-1; D is perhaps TRBD2 (6 bases). Deletions cut 2 bases from V and 7 bases from J, with 9 bases between. Germline CDR1 is MGHRA and CDR2 is YSYEKL. The CDR3 runs 13 residues.

This chain links TRBV9 with TRBJ2-3; TRBD2 agrees at 9 bases. Germline values: CDR1 SGDLS, CDR2 YYNGEE. Losses at the gene ends were 3 bases for V and 1 base for J; bases not matched to a gene: 3. CDR3 length equals 15 residues. CDR3 region: CASSGSGGRTDTQYF. The DNA of the CDR3 is TGTGCCAGCAGCGGTAGCGGGGGCCGCACAGATACGCAGTATTTT.

The chain joins TRBV12-5 to TRBJ2-1; no clear D gene. Trimming pared 1 base from V and 4 bases from J, leaving 8 bases between. The germline CDR1 and CDR2 sequences are LGHNT and FRNRAP. The CDR3 consists of 14 residues. CDR3 coding DNA: TGTGCTAGTGGTTTGGGGGCAGCTTACAATGAGCAGTTCTTC. Translation gives CASGLGAAYNEQFF.

The chain links TRBV30 to TRBJ2-3; 11 nucleotides agree with TRBD2. This CDR3 has 17 amino acids. Germline CDR1 reads GTSNPN; CDR2 reads SVGIG (reference sequence). The V gene end was trimmed by 4 bases and the J gene end by 6 bases; junction bases not matched to a gene: 15. CDR3 nucleotides: TGTGCCTGGACCCCAAGGGGAACTAGCGGGGGAGGGGATACGCAGTATTTT. This codes for CAWTPRGTSGGGDTQYF. Using reference TRBV30 and TRBJ2-3 for the parts outside the CDR3, the full variable domain is SQTIHQWPATLVQPVGSPLSLECTVEGTSNPNLYWYRQAAGRGLQLLFYSVGIGQISSEVPQNLSASRPQDRQFILSSKKLLLSDSGFYLCAWTPRGTSGGGDTQYFGPGTRLTVL.

The V gene is TRBV28, the J gene TRBJ1-1; D is unresolved. This CDR3 has 12 residues. Germline CDR1 is MDHEN and CDR2 is SYDVKM. Trimming took 5 bases from V and 8 from J, leaving 12 bases between them. The CDR3: CASSLMGREAFF. As DNA, the CDR3 is TGTGCCAGCAGTCTTATGGGGAGAGAAGCTTTCTTT.

The chain employs TRBV7-9 and TRBJ1-6; D is undetermined. CDR3 length: 11 residues. Trimming removed 3 bases at V and 13 bases at J, with 7 bases between. CDR1 is SEHNR and CDR2 is FQNEAQ in the germline V gene (reference sequence). CDR3 sequence (DNA): TGTGCCAGCAGCTTCGAGGGTCCCCTCCACTTT. Encoded protein: CASSFEGPLHF. Combining the CDR3 with reference TRBV7-9 and TRBJ1-6 gives the whole variable domain DTGVSQNPRHKITKRGQNVTFRCDPISEHNRLYWYRQTLGQGPEFLTYFQNEAQLEKSRLLSDRFSAERPKGSFSTLEIQRTEQGDSAMYLCASSFEGPLHFGNGTRLTVT.

CDR3 sequence (DNA): TGCGCCAGCAGTACGGGACAGGGGGCCTACGAGCAGTACTTC. Translation gives CASSTGQGAYEQYF. The V and J genes are TRBV5-1 and TRBJ2-7, with 11 positions matching TRBD1. The ends lost 5 bases at V and 2 bases at J; junction bases unmatched: 3. In germline, CDR1 is SGHRS, CDR2 YFSETQ. The CDR3 spans 14 residues.

J is TRBJ1-2 and V is TRBV18; D perhaps matches TRBD1 (6 bases). Germline lookup yields CDR1 KGHSH and CDR2 LQKENI. V lost 3 bases, J lost 0 bases, and 8 bases lay in between. The CDR3 runs 14 residues. The DNA for the CDR3 is TGTGCCAGCTCACCGGACAGAACTAACTATGGCTACACCTTC. Translation: CASSPDRTNYGYTF. The entire variable domain, with the rest obtained from reference TRBV18 and TRBJ1-2, is as follows: NAGVMQNPRHLVRRRGQEARLRCSPMKGHSHVYWYRQLPEEGLKFMVYLQKENIIDESGMPKERFSAEFPKEGPSILRIQQVVRGDSAAYFCASSPDRTNYGYTFGSGTRLTVV.

V usage is TRBV5-1 and J usage is TRBJ2-2, with 9 nucleotides matching TRBD1. With 4 bases clipped from V and 6 bases from J, the junction kept 13 bases outside the gene matches. The CDR3 extends over 17 amino acids. Germline V gene sequence: CDR1 SGHRS, CDR2 YFSETQ. The CDR3 is CASSGGTGRMRSGELFF. The CDR3 nucleotides read TGCGCCAGCAGCGGTGGGACAGGGAGAATGAGATCCGGGGAGCTGTTTTTT.

This clone was counted a few times. The rearrangement uses TRBV18 and TRBJ2-5; D might be TRBD2 (5 bases). The germline CDR1 and CDR2 sequences are KGHSH and LQKENI. V lost 6 bases, J lost 3 bases, and 5 bases lay in between. The CDR3 runs 11 residues. CDR3 bases: TGTGCCAGCTCGCGGGAAGAGACCCAGTACTTC. As protein: CASSREETQYF.

This sequence joins TRBV3-1 (or the pseudogene TRBV3-2) and TRBJ2-1; TRBD2 matches 14 bases. CDR3 length: 16 residues. The germline V gene encodes CDR1 LGHDT and CDR2 YNNKEL (reference sequence). V shed 3 bases and J 3 bases; nucleotides not matched to a gene: 1. CDR3 in amino acids: CASSQGLAGVYNEQFF. The CDR3 region has the DNA TGTGCCAGCAGCCAGGGACTAGCGGGGGTCTACAATGAGCAGTTCTTC.

The CDR3 DNA follows: TGTGCCAGCAGAAGGGACGGGACTGATAACTATGGCTACACCTTC. Protein sequence: CASRRDGTDNYGYTF. The chain recombines TRBV6-5 with TRBJ1-2; perhaps TRBD1 as D (5 bases). The V end was cut by 6 bases, the J end by 1 base, with 15 bases between. CDR1 is MNHEY, CDR2 SVGAGI, per germline. This CDR3 has 15 residues.

This clone was picked up one time. J is TRBJ2-1 and V is TRBV19; 7 bases are shared with TRBD1. The V segment lost 1 base and the J segment 7 bases; nucleotides outside the gene matches: 7. Germline CDR1 LNHDA, CDR2 SQIVND (reference sequence). The CDR3 is 15 amino acids. In DNA, the CDR3 is TGTGCCAGTAGTATAGTGGGGACAGTTTTGAATGAGCAGTTCTTC. This codes for CASSIVGTVLNEQFF.

The rearrangement links TRBV7-2 to TRBJ1-3; D might be TRBD1 (6 bases). The CDR3 is made up of 16 amino acids. Germline CDR1 SGHTA, CDR2 FQGNSA. V was shortened by 4 bases and J by 0 bases, with 13 bases between the two germline ends. The CDR3 is CASSWTWTASGNTIYF. The CDR3, as DNA: TGTGCCAGCAGCTGGACCTGGACAGCCTCTGGAAACACCATATATTTT. Variable domain in full (rest from reference TRBV7-2 and TRBJ1-3): GAGVSQSPSNKVTEKGKDVELRCDPISGHTALYWYRQSLGQGLEFLIYFQGNSAPDKSGLPSDRFSAERTGGSVSTLTIQRTQQEDSAVYLCASSWTWTASGNTIYFGEGSWLTVV.

The V call is TRBV5-4, the J call TRBJ2-1; 7 nucleotides align to TRBD1. The CDR3 length is 15 residues. Trimming took 0 bases from V and 2 from J; bases not matched to a gene: 2. CDR1 is SGHNT, CDR2 YYREEE, per germline (reference sequence). The CDR3 loop is CASSLAQGPYNEQFF. The CDR3 DNA follows: TGTGCCAGCAGCTTGGCACAGGGGCCCTACAATGAGCAGTTCTTC.

The genes are TRBV6-7 and TRBJ2-2; 7 bases fit TRBD1. TRBV6-7 is reported as an ORF; its role is uncertain. V lost 0 bases and J lost 5; bases outside the gene matches: 9. The CDR3 runs 17 residues. CDR3 protein: CASSYSARQGLTGELFF. In DNA, the CDR3 is TGTGCCAGCAGTTACTCCGCCCGACAGGGATTGACCGGGGAGCTGTTTTTT.

The rearrangement uses TRBV15 and TRBJ1-3; no definite D call. CDR1 and CDR2 from the germline V gene are LNHNV and YYDKDF (reference sequence). The CDR3 length is 17 residues. Trimming took off 0 bases at V and 2 bases at J, with 14 bases between the two ends. The CDR3 nucleotides read TGTGCCACCAGCAGAGAAGAGGGTGCGGGCGCTGGAAACACCATATATTTT. As protein: CATSREEGAGAGNTIYF.

The chain carries TRBV19 and TRBJ1-6, with 8 bases identical to TRBD1. The length of the CDR3 is 13 residues. CDR1 is LNHDA and CDR2 is SQIVND in the germline V gene (reference sequence). V gave up 7 bases and J gave up 5 bases; unmatched junction bases: 1. CDR3 in amino acids: CASKTGDNSPLHF. The CDR3 nucleotides are TGTGCCAGTAAGACAGGGGATAATTCACCCCTCCACTTT.

The V and J genes are TRBV7-2 and TRBJ1-2, with TRBD1 matching 7 bases. CDR3 size: 13 residues. In germline, CDR1 is SGHTA, CDR2 FQGNSA. The junction had 2 bases not matched to a gene; V was cut back by 5 bases and J by 2 bases. The CDR3 DNA is TGTGCCAGCAGCCCGGGACAGAACTATGGCTACACCTTC. Amino acid sequence: CASSPGQNYGYTF. Full variable domain (outside the CDR3, taken from reference TRBV7-2 and TRBJ1-2): GAGVSQSPSNKVTEKGKDVELRCDPISGHTALYWYRQSLGQGLEFLIYFQGNSAPDKSGLPSDRFSAERTGGSVSTLTIQRTQQEDSAVYLCASSPGQNYGYTFGSGTRLTVV.

The CDR3 region is CASSRRLTSYEQYF. CDR3 nucleotides: TGTGCCAGCAGCCGTCGACTTACCTCCTACGAGCAGTACTTC. The chain employs TRBV7-8 and TRBJ2-7; unclear D gene. CDR3 length: 14 residues. V was cut by 5 bases and J by 0 bases, with 11 bases left in between. Germline V CDR1 and CDR2: SGHVS, FQNEAQ.

The rearrangement uses TRBV19 and TRBJ2-7; D may be TRBD1 (7 bases). This CDR3 spans 13 amino acids. V lost 4 bases and J 5 bases, leaving 12 bases between the germline ends. Germline V gene data show CDR1 as LNHDA and CDR2 as SQIVND (reference sequence). CDR3 sequence: CASSTEGAHEQYF. The CDR3 nucleotides are TGTGCCAGTAGTACGGAGGGGGCCCACGAGCAGTACTTC.

The chain couples TRBV6-5 to TRBJ1-2, with D possibly being TRBD1 (6 bases). The CDR3 contains 12 residues. V lost 6 bases, J lost 6 bases, and 11 bases lay in between. CDR1 MNHEY and CDR2 SVGAGI come from the germline V gene. The CDR3 DNA reads TGTGCCAGCAGCAAGACAGGTCATGGCTACACCTTC. Translated: CASSKTGHGYTF.

Comments on this clone: Other DNA sequences from this sample encode an identical CDR3 as well. This rearrangement joins TRBV27 to TRBJ1-2; D possibly corresponds to TRBD1 (5 bases). Deletions cut 6 bases from V and 2 bases from J, with 10 bases between. CDR3 length: 13 amino acids. The germline V gene encodes CDR1 MNHEY and CDR2 SMNVEV (reference sequence). CDR3 region: CASSPEGNYGYTF. In DNA form, the CDR3 reads TGTGCCAGCAGCCCGGAGGGGAACTATGGCTACACCTTC.

This chain uses TRBV5-4 with TRBJ2-3, with TRBD2 matching over 12 bases. The ends lost 4 bases at V and 5 bases at J; junction bases unmatched: 14. The germline V gene has CDR1 SGHNT and CDR2 YYREEE (reference sequence). The CDR3 consists of 18 residues. In DNA form, the CDR3 reads TGTGCCAGCAGCCCCGGCGGACTAGCGGGATCCGTTGGAGATACGCAGTATTTT. Translating gives CASSPGGLAGSVGDTQYF.

The rearrangement links TRBV5-1 to TRBJ2-7; unclear D gene. Germline values: CDR1 SGHRS, CDR2 YFSETQ. This CDR3 region has 14 residues. Trimming cost V 5 bases and J 2 bases, with 14 bases left between them. The CDR3 loop reads CASRVNSGTYEQYF. In nucleotides, the CDR3 is TGCGCCAGCAGGGTAAACTCAGGTACCTACGAGCAGTACTTC. The full variable domain, rest sourced from reference TRBV5-1 and TRBJ2-7, is KAGVTQTPRYLIKTRGQQVTLSCSPISGHRSVSWYQQTPGQGLQFLFEYFSETQRNKGNFPGRFSGRQFSNSRSEMNVSTLELGDSALYLCASRVNSGTYEQYFGPGTRLTVT.

This rearrangement joins TRBV7-9 to TRBJ2-7; possible D gene TRBD1, 5 bases. Germline CDR1 reads SEHNR; CDR2 reads FQNEAQ (reference sequence). The CDR3 is 15 residues long. Trimming took off 0 bases at V and 3 bases at J, with 12 bases between the two ends. CDR3 region: CASSLAHRSDYEQYF. The CDR3 DNA reads as TGTGCCAGCAGCTTAGCGCACAGGTCGGACTACGAGCAGTACTTC. The full variable domain, rest sourced from reference TRBV7-9 and TRBJ2-7, is DTGVSQNPRHKITKRGQNVTFRCDPISEHNRLYWYRQTLGQGPEFLTYFQNEAQLEKSRLLSDRFSAERPKGSFSTLEIQRTEQGDSAMYLCASSLAHRSDYEQYFGPGTRLTVT.

The V gene is TRBV5-1, the J gene TRBJ2-1; D is ambiguous. The CDR3 runs to 12 residues. Deletions cut 0 bases from V and 10 bases from J, with 8 bases between. Germline assignment: CDR1 SGHRS and CDR2 YFSETQ. In DNA form, the CDR3 reads TGCGCCAGCAGCTTGGAGCTCGGGGAGCAGTTCTTC. Translating it yields CASSLELGEQFF.

The V gene is TRBV6-4, the J gene TRBJ1-2; no clear D gene. Germline CDR1 reads MRHNA; CDR2 reads SNTAGT. V dropped 0 bases and J dropped 6 bases, with 8 bases sitting between them. The CDR3 contains 13 residues. CDR3 DNA sequence: TGTGCCAGCAGTGACTCCCAGGATGATGGCTACACCTTC. It yields the protein CASSDSQDDGYTF.